The T cell receptor (beta chain) under discussion was sequenced for a study of OX40 agonist ivuxolimab in advanced cancers. The overall study: Past anti-PD-1, anti-PD-L1 or anti-CTLA-4 therapy was accepted, and 40% to 50% had received some.

Clones were sequenced by immunoSEQ multiplex PCR, and TCRdb holds only the in-frame ones, with some missing. Of some 100,000 clones in the sample, around four fifths were seen once. Blood sampling was done at baseline, cycle 4 day 1, and cycle 7 day 1. CDR1 is MDHEN and CDR2 is SYDVKM in the germline V gene. The length of the CDR3 is 13 residues. V lost 9 bases to trimming and J lost 3 bases, with 12 bases between them. The sequencing here drew on CD4+ or CD8+ T cells sorted from blood, taken in a trial of the OX40 agonist ivuxolimab. The chain carries TRBV28 and TRBJ1-5; D is ambiguous. The sequence came from an adult with an advanced solid tumor such as melanoma, head and neck, liver or kidney cancer. Written as DNA, the CDR3 is TGTGCCAGTTTAATGGAACACAATCAGCCCCAGCATTTT. Translating it yields CASLMEHNQPQHF.